These 4 T cell receptor beta chains came from one sample sequenced in a study of CD8+ T cells in alopecia areata. Extracted RNA was reverse transcribed into cDNA, the sequencing template. Repertoires were generated with immunoSEQ multiplex PCR, while TCRdb's copy carries only in-frame clones and drops some. Here the sample spans fewer than 350,000 clones, 58% being singletons. Treatment specified: oral pan-JAK inhibitor, 5-10 mg twice daily. The source material was CD4+ T cells sorted from blood, sampled at week 24, from a patient treated with tofacitinib. The receptors originated from a human donor with alopecia areata.

The V call is TRBV7-2, the J call TRBJ2-7; D is uncertain. Germline assignment: CDR1 SGHTA and CDR2 FQGNSA. The CDR3 covers 12 residues. Trimming took off 5 bases at V and 3 bases at J, with 8 bases between the two ends. CDR3 in DNA: TGTGCCAGCAGCCAGGACGGCTACGAGCAGTACTTC. Protein: CASSQDGYEQYF.

The chain combines TRBV6-5 with TRBJ1-5; a possible D gene is TRBD1 (5 bases). This CDR3 contains 13 residues. V lost 6 bases and J lost 3, with 9 bases in between. Germline V lookup: CDR1 MNHEY, CDR2 SVGAGI. The CDR3 coding sequence is TGTGCCAGCAGGGGGGGAATCAATCAGCCCCAGCATTTT. It encodes CASRGGINQPQHF.

This chain connects TRBV4-1 to TRBJ1-1; D gene ambiguous. CDR3 length equals 16 residues. Germline CDR1 and CDR2: MGHRA and YSYEKL. V was shortened by 4 bases and J by 6 bases, with 21 bases between the two germline ends. In DNA, the CDR3 is TGCGCCAGCAGCCCAAGGACCCAAATTGATGTCTCTGAAGCTTTCTTT. As protein: CASSPRTQIDVSEAFF.

This clone was recorded a few times. The chain carries TRBV19 and TRBJ2-3; 8 bases align to TRBD2. Germline CDR1 LNHDA, CDR2 SQIVND (reference sequence). CDR3 size: 16 residues. J gave up 3 bases and V 5 bases, and 10 bases lay outside the gene matches. This CDR3 reads CASSAPSGGGTDTQYF. CDR3 DNA sequence: TGTGCCAGTAGTGCCCCGAGCGGGGGTGGGACAGATACGCAGTATTTT.